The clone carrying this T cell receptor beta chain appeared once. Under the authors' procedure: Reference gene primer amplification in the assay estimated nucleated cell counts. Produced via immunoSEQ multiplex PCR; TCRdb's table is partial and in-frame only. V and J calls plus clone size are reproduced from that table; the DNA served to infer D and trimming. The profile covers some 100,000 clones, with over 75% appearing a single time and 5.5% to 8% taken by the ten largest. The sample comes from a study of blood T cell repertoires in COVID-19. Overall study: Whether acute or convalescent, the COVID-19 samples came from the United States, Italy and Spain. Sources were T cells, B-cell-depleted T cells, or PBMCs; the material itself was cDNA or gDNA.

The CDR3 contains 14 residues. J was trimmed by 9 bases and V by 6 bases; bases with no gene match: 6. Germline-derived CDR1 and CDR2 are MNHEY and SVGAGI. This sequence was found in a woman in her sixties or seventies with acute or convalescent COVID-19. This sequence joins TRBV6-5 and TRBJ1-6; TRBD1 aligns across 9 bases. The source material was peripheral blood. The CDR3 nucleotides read TGTGCCAGCAGCGGACAGGGGTCTAGTTCACCCCTCCACTTT. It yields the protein CASSGQGSSSPLHF.